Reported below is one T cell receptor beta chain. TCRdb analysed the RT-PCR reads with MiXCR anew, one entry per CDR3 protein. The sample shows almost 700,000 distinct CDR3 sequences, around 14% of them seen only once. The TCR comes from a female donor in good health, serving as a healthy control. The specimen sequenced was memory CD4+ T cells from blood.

DNA of the CDR3: TGCAGTGCCCCCCCGGAGCGAGCGGTATACAATGAGCAGTTCTTC. It encodes CSAPPERAVYNEQFF. The chain carries TRBV20-1 and TRBJ2-1, with a tentative D call TRBD2 (5 bases). V was clipped by 6 bases and J by 4 bases, with 19 bases between them. Germline V gene data show CDR1 as DFQATT and CDR2 as SNEGSKA (reference sequence). The length of the CDR3 is 15 residues.